Presented here are 5 T cell receptor beta chains from one specimen sequenced in a study of regulatory T cells in long-lasting Graves disease. This sample's time point: newly diagnosed GD, antithyroid drugs for less than 3 months. The TCR library was made from RNA that had been extracted from PBMCs in TRIzol. HTBI primers from iRepertoire and Arm-PCR of CDR3 regions yielded the TCR beta libraries. TCRdb analysed the multiplex PCR reads with MiXCR anew, one entry per CDR3 protein. In the table there are roughly 500,000 distinct CDR3 sequences, approximately 13% of which are singletons. The sample also formed part of further work on T cells in Graves' hyperthyroidism and ophthalmopathy.

Material: peripheral blood mononuclear cells (PBMCs), obtained at new diagnosis, from a patient treated with antithyroid drugs. The receptor set was obtained from a man aged 30 to 39 with Graves disease.

This clonotype was seen ten or more times. V is TRBV27 and J is TRBJ1-1; 7 bases match TRBD1. The CDR3 covers 13 residues. Germline loops: CDR1 MNHEY, CDR2 SMNVEV (reference sequence). V lost 4 bases and J lost 6; bases outside the gene matches: 5. The CDR3 coding sequence is TGTGCCAGCAGTTCCGGGACAGTCTCTGAAGCTTTCTTT. Protein product: CASSSGTVSEAFF.

To note about this clonotype: Being one base from a much bigger clone, this may be a read error. The chain joins TRBV12-3 or TRBV12-4 to TRBJ2-7; TRBD2 matches 7 bases. The V segment lost 5 bases and the J segment 2 bases; nucleotides outside the gene matches: 9. The length of the CDR3 is 15 residues. CDR3 amino acids: CASSITSDLPYEQYF. As DNA, the CDR3 is TGTGCCAGCAGTATCACTAGCGACCTTCCCTACGAGCAGTACTTC.

In this sample, this clonotype turned up many times. Written as DNA, the CDR3 is TGTGCCAGCAGTCAACGACACATGATAGAGACCCAGTACTTC. Translated: CASSQRHMIETQYF. The chain recombines TRBV27 with TRBJ2-5, with unresolved D. The CDR3 is 14 amino acids. Trimming pared 5 bases from V and 4 bases from J, leaving 14 bases between. Germline CDR1 reads MNHEY; CDR2 reads SMNVEV (reference sequence).

This clonotype has a count of ten or more. The chain joins TRBV18 to TRBJ2-7; 9 bases map to TRBD2. CDR3 size: 12 residues. V lost 8 bases to trimming and J lost 7 bases; unmatched junction nucleotides: 6. Germline lookup yields CDR1 KGHSH and CDR2 LQKENI. The CDR3 sequence is CASSLAGVEQYF. CDR3 nucleotides: TGTGCCAGCAGCTTAGCGGGAGTAGAGCAGTACTTC.

This clonotype was detected many times. The chain is built from TRBV11-3 and TRBJ2-5; D remains ambiguous. Trimming left V 1 base short and J 1 base short, with 16 bases between. Germline V gives CDR1 SGHNT, CDR2 YENEEA. The CDR3 contains 17 residues. The CDR3: CASSLGVASALQETQYF. The CDR3 bases are TGTGCCAGCAGCTTAGGCGTGGCTTCGGCACTCCAAGAGACCCAGTACTTC.